This is a list of T cell receptor beta chains from one sample in a study of spatial heterogeneity in lung cancer. TCRdb reanalysed the 5' RACE reads using MiXCR and keeps one entry per CDR3 protein. The sample yields roughly 24,000 distinct CDR3 sequences, almost 10% seen once. The source was PBMCs, collected at follow-up. All receptors derive from a male donor with early-stage non-small cell lung cancer. Both conserved end residues are part of each CDR3. Fields, in order: D gene, J gene, V gene, clone size, CDR3 DNA, CDR3 protein. The D gene is left open where the match is weak. Size values are once, few and many counts, or a class for expanded clones, and some rows have none.

d_call: TRBD2
j_call: TRBJ2-3
v_call: TRBV3-1
clone_size: many
cdr3_nt: TGTGCCAGCAGCCACATACTAGCGGGGGATTCAGATACGCAGTATTTT
cdr3_aa: CASSHILAGDSDTQYF

d_call: TRBD2
j_call: TRBJ2-3
v_call: TRBV2
clone_size: few
cdr3_nt: TGTGCCAGCAGTCGAACCGGGACTAGCGGGAACACAGATACGCAGTATTTT
cdr3_aa: CASSRTGTSGNTDTQYF

d_call: .
j_call: TRBJ2-4
v_call: TRBV11-2
clone_size: many
cdr3_nt: TGTGCCAGCTGCGAAAGTCTAGCCAAAAACATTCAGTACTTC
cdr3_aa: CASCESLAKNIQYF

d_call: .
j_call: TRBJ1-2
v_call: TRBV6-5
clone_size: medium-sized
cdr3_nt: TGTGCCAGCAGTCCCCAGAGTAACTATGGCTACACCTTC
cdr3_aa: CASSPQSNYGYTF

d_call: .
j_call: TRBJ1-1
v_call: TRBV29-1
clone_size: many
cdr3_nt: TGCAGCGTTGAGTCTGCGATGAACACTGAAGCTTTCTTT
cdr3_aa: CSVESAMNTEAFF

d_call: .
j_call: TRBJ2-5
v_call: TRBV11-3
clone_size: many
cdr3_nt: TGTGCCAGCAGCGACCGACAGAGGGGTCGGGAGACCCAGTACTTC
cdr3_aa: CASSDRQRGRETQYF

d_call: .
j_call: TRBJ2-4
v_call: TRBV5-1
clone_size: .
cdr3_nt: TGCGCCAGCAGCTTGACAGTCGGCCAGGCCAAAAACATTCAGTACTTC
cdr3_aa: CASSLTVGQAKNIQYF

d_call: .
j_call: TRBJ2-4
v_call: TRBV3-1
clone_size: many
cdr3_nt: TGTGCCAGCAGCCGGGGCTCGTCGGCCAAAAACATTCAGTACTTC
cdr3_aa: CASSRGSSAKNIQYF

d_call: .
j_call: TRBJ1-4
v_call: TRBV20-1
clone_size: .
cdr3_nt: TGCAGTGCTAGGGGGCCACTTAATGAAAAACTGTTTTTT
cdr3_aa: CSARGPLNEKLFF

d_call: .
j_call: TRBJ2-5
v_call: TRBV5-1
clone_size: few
cdr3_nt: TGCGCCAGCAGCTTGGAGTCAGGAGGAGAGACCCAGTACTTC
cdr3_aa: CASSLESGGETQYF

d_call: .
j_call: TRBJ2-5
v_call: TRBV12-3/TRBV12-4
clone_size: .
cdr3_nt: TGTGCCAGCAGCAAACAGATACAAGAGACCCAGTACTTC
cdr3_aa: CASSKQIQETQYF

d_call: .
j_call: TRBJ2-7
v_call: TRBV20-1
clone_size: few
cdr3_nt: TGCAGTGGGAGCGGGTTGTACGAGCAGTACTTC
cdr3_aa: CSGSGLYEQYF

d_call: TRBD2
j_call: TRBJ2-1
v_call: TRBV28
clone_size: many
cdr3_nt: TGTGCCAGCAGTTTGAGGACTAGCGAGGATGAGCAGTTCTTC
cdr3_aa: CASSLRTSEDEQFF

d_call: .
j_call: TRBJ2-7
v_call: TRBV5-5
clone_size: .
cdr3_nt: TGTGCCAGCAGCTTAATGGGAACTGGGCGGCAGTACTTC
cdr3_aa: CASSLMGTGRQYF

d_call: .
j_call: TRBJ2-4
v_call: TRBV5-8
clone_size: .
cdr3_nt: TGTGCCAGCAGCCTCTTAGACATTCAGTACTTC
cdr3_aa: CASSLLDIQYF

d_call: TRBD2
j_call: TRBJ2-7
v_call: TRBV6-1
clone_size: .
cdr3_nt: TGTGCCAGCAGTATCCGACTAGCGGGGGCCGTTTACGAGCAGTACTTC
cdr3_aa: CASSIRLAGAVYEQYF

d_call: .
j_call: TRBJ1-1
v_call: TRBV7-9
clone_size: many
cdr3_nt: TGTGCCAGCAGCTCCCTGCGGGGCAGGTCGGCTGAAGCTTTCTTT
cdr3_aa: CASSSLRGRSAEAFF

d_call: TRBD1
j_call: TRBJ2-7
v_call: TRBV5-4
clone_size: few
cdr3_nt: TGTGCCAGCAGCCATATGGGGGACAGCACCTACGAGCAGTACTTC
cdr3_aa: CASSHMGDSTYEQYF

d_call: TRBD2
j_call: TRBJ2-1
v_call: TRBV6-2/TRBV6-3
clone_size: .
cdr3_nt: TGTGCCAGCAGTCTCGGGGGGTTCGACAATGAGCAGTTCTTC
cdr3_aa: CASSLGGFDNEQFF

d_call: .
j_call: TRBJ2-7
v_call: TRBV14
clone_size: few
cdr3_nt: TGTGCCAGCAGCCAAGTCACGAGGGAGCAGTACTTC
cdr3_aa: CASSQVTREQYF

d_call: .
j_call: TRBJ2-1
v_call: TRBV5-4
clone_size: few
cdr3_nt: TGTGCCAGCAGCTTGGCCGAAAGGGGTGGTGAGCAGTTCTTC
cdr3_aa: CASSLAERGGEQFF

d_call: .
j_call: TRBJ2-7
v_call: TRBV6-5
clone_size: many
cdr3_nt: TGTGCCAGCAGTTACTTGGACAGCGAGGGGTCCTACGAGCAGTACTTC
cdr3_aa: CASSYLDSEGSYEQYF

d_call: .
j_call: TRBJ1-5
v_call: TRBV12-3/TRBV12-4
clone_size: medium-sized
cdr3_nt: TGTGCCAGCAGCCTTGGGACGGATAGCAATCAGCCCCAGCATTTT
cdr3_aa: CASSLGTDSNQPQHF

d_call: .
j_call: TRBJ2-5
v_call: TRBV4-3
clone_size: many
cdr3_nt: TGCGCCAGCAGCCAAGATGGAACCGAAGAGACCCAGTACTTC
cdr3_aa: CASSQDGTEETQYF

d_call: .
j_call: TRBJ2-7
v_call: TRBV7-9
clone_size: many
cdr3_nt: TGTGCCAGCAGCCCTACCGGACAGCCCTACGAGCAGTACTTC
cdr3_aa: CASSPTGQPYEQYF

d_call: .
j_call: TRBJ2-2
v_call: TRBV27
clone_size: few
cdr3_nt: TGTGCCAGCAGTTTACTAGCAAGCGGCACCGGGGAGCTGTTTTTT
cdr3_aa: CASSLLASGTGELFF

d_call: .
j_call: TRBJ2-4
v_call: TRBV3-1
clone_size: many
cdr3_nt: TGTGCCAGCAGTGCGGGCGGGGACATTCAGTACTTC
cdr3_aa: CASSAGGDIQYF

d_call: TRBD1
j_call: TRBJ2-5
v_call: TRBV5-1
clone_size: .
cdr3_nt: TGCGCCAGCAGCACCCAGGGGGCCGTTCGTGAGACCCAGTACTTC
cdr3_aa: CASSTQGAVRETQYF

d_call: .
j_call: TRBJ1-1
v_call: TRBV6-6
clone_size: once
cdr3_nt: TGTGCCAGCAGCCCCACTAACACTGAAGCTTTCTTT
cdr3_aa: CASSPTNTEAFF

d_call: .
j_call: TRBJ2-7
v_call: TRBV5-1
clone_size: few
cdr3_nt: TGCGCCAGTTCTTATCCGGACAGTGACGAGCAGTACTTC
cdr3_aa: CASSYPDSDEQYF

d_call: .
j_call: TRBJ1-5
v_call: TRBV20-1
clone_size: .
cdr3_nt: TGCAGTGCTAGAGCACCTGGGGGCCCCCAGCATTTT
cdr3_aa: CSARAPGGPQHF

d_call: TRBD2
j_call: TRBJ2-1
v_call: TRBV9
clone_size: .
cdr3_nt: TGTGCCAGCAGCGTAGGTTACGGGAGGGGGAGCTCCTACAATGAGCAGTTCTTC
cdr3_aa: CASSVGYGRGSSYNEQFF

d_call: .
j_call: TRBJ1-2
v_call: TRBV7-9
clone_size: few
cdr3_nt: TGTGCCAGCAGCCAAACCTATTCTAACTATGGCTACACCTTC
cdr3_aa: CASSQTYSNYGYTF

d_call: TRBD1
j_call: TRBJ2-7
v_call: TRBV4-3
clone_size: many
cdr3_nt: TGCGCCAGCAGCCTTAACAGGGGAAGTTACGAGCAGTACTTC
cdr3_aa: CASSLNRGSYEQYF

d_call: TRBD2
j_call: TRBJ2-3
v_call: TRBV5-1
clone_size: .
cdr3_nt: TGCGCCAGCACATGGGAGGGAAGCACAGATACGCAGTATTTT
cdr3_aa: CASTWEGSTDTQYF